These 16 T cell receptor beta chains were all obtained from the same sample, sequenced in a study of T cell changes during pregnancy in multiple sclerosis. Repertoires were generated with immunoSEQ multiplex PCR, while TCRdb's copy carries only in-frame clones and drops some. The sample shows approximately 100,000 clones, 94% of them seen only once. The sequences come from peripheral blood, collected before pregnancy. All receptors come from a female donor with multiple sclerosis, enrolled in a pregnancy study.

The chain employs TRBV18 and TRBJ1-4; perhaps TRBD1 as D (5 bases). Deletions cut 2 bases from V and 11 bases from J, with 15 bases between. There are 14 residues in the CDR3. Germline CDR1 and CDR2: KGHSH and LQKENI. CDR3 sequence reads: CASSPGRSGDKLFF. CDR3 coding DNA: TGTGCCAGCTCACCAGGGCGCTCGGGGGACAAACTGTTTTTT.

This clone was counted a single time. The V gene is TRBV19, the J gene TRBJ2-2, with 8 bases identical to TRBD2. The germline gives CDR1 LNHDA, CDR2 SQIVND (reference sequence). Losses at the gene ends were 7 bases for V and 8 bases for J; bases not matched to a gene: 12. This CDR3 comprises 15 residues. CDR3 loop: CASTPGVAGYGELFF. CDR3 sequence (DNA): TGTGCCAGTACCCCCGGGGTAGCGGGATATGGGGAGCTGTTTTTT.

This clone was detected a few times. The genes are TRBV19 and TRBJ1-1, with D perhaps TRBD1 (6 bases). The V and J ends lost 7 bases and 0 bases respectively, with 12 bases between them. There are 14 residues in the CDR3. CDR1 and CDR2 from the germline V gene are LNHDA and SQIVND (reference sequence). CDR3 in amino acids: CASTWGGLNTEAFF. The CDR3 region has the DNA TGTGCCAGTACCTGGGGGGGGCTGAACACTGAAGCTTTCTTT.

V gene TRBV19 combines with J gene TRBJ2-1; D perhaps matches TRBD1 (6 bases). Germline CDR1 is LNHDA and CDR2 is SQIVND (reference sequence). V lost 7 bases and J 4 bases, leaving 17 bases between the germline ends. The CDR3 is 15 amino acids. The CDR3 loop reads CASTPGQFIYNEQFF. CDR3 nucleotides: TGTGCCAGTACCCCCGGACAGTTTATTTACAATGAGCAGTTCTTC. Using reference TRBV19 and TRBJ2-1 for the parts outside the CDR3, the full variable domain is DGGITQSPKYLFRKEGQNVTLSCEQNLNHDAMYWYRQDPGQGLRLIYYSQIVNDFQKGDIAEGYSVSREKKESFPLTVTSAQKNPTAFYLCASTPGQFIYNEQFFGPGTRLTVL.

V usage is TRBV5-4 and J usage is TRBJ2-7, with D perhaps TRBD1 (5 bases). The CDR3 is 15 amino acids. The germline V gene has CDR1 SGHNT and CDR2 YYREEE (reference sequence). V lost 7 bases and J lost 0, with 17 bases in between. The CDR3 loop reads CASAQEEDSSYEQYF. The CDR3 DNA follows: TGTGCCAGCGCCCAGGAAGAAGACAGCTCCTACGAGCAGTACTTC. The entire variable domain, with the rest obtained from reference TRBV5-4 and TRBJ2-7, is as follows: ETGVTQSPTHLIKTRGQQVTLRCSSQSGHNTVSWYQQALGQGPQFIFQYYREEENGRGNFPPRFSGLQFPNYSSELNVNALELDDSALYLCASAQEEDSSYEQYFGPGTRLTVT.

The V call is TRBV6-1, the J call TRBJ2-3; 10 bases line up with TRBD1. The trim removed 5 bases at V and 4 bases at J, leaving 3 bases unmatched. This CDR3 has 14 amino acids. Germline V CDR1 and CDR2: MNHNS, SASEGT. CDR3 coding DNA: TGTGCCAGCAGTCGGGACAGGGGCCCAGATACGCAGTATTTT. It specifies CASSRDRGPDTQYF.

V gene TRBV19 combines with J gene TRBJ1-5; D possibly corresponds to TRBD1 (5 bases). Per the germline V gene, CDR1 is LNHDA and CDR2 is SQIVND (reference sequence). With 5 bases removed from V and 1 base from J, the gap between germline ends came to 15 bases. This CDR3 is 16 amino acids long. The CDR3 nucleotides are TGTGCCAGTAGTCTCCGGACATCCCCCAGCAATCAGCCCCAGCATTTT. Translated, it gives CASSLRTSPSNQPQHF.

The chain recombines TRBV6-1 with TRBJ2-3, with 8 bases identical to TRBD1. J was trimmed by 1 base and V by 5 bases; bases with no gene match: 5. The CDR3 sequence is 15 residues long. CDR1 and CDR2 (germline): MNHNS, SASEGT. In DNA form, the CDR3 reads TGTGCCAGCAGTAAGACAGGGGCCCGCACAGATACGCAGTATTTT. It translates to CASSKTGARTDTQYF.

This rearrangement joins TRBV29-1 to TRBJ1-2, with D unresolved. CDR1 is SQVTM, CDR2 ANQGSEA, per germline. V was clipped by 3 bases and J by 4 bases, with 6 bases between them. The CDR3 totals 11 residues. CDR3 loop: CSVDSIYGYTF. The CDR3 DNA follows: TGCAGCGTTGATTCCATCTATGGCTACACCTTC.

The CDR3 region has the DNA TGTGCCAGCAGCGGGTTAACCGGGGGAAGCTCCTACAATGAGCAGTTCTTC. Amino acid sequence: CASSGLTGGSSYNEQFF. V and J are TRBV13 and TRBJ2-1; perhaps TRBD2 as D (6 bases). The germline V gene has CDR1 PRHDT and CDR2 FYEKMQ (reference sequence). The V and J ends lost 5 bases and 0 bases respectively, with 17 bases between them. CDR3 length: 17 residues.

The rearrangement joins TRBV19 to TRBJ1-2; D is unclear. This CDR3 region has 15 residues. Germline V gene sequence: CDR1 LNHDA, CDR2 SQIVND (reference sequence). The V and J ends lost 3 bases and 6 bases respectively, with 17 bases between them. DNA for the CDR3: TGTGCCAGTAGTATTACGCCCAGGCTGGCTCATGGCTACACCTTC. Its protein product is CASSITPRLAHGYTF.

This chain links TRBV5-1 with TRBJ2-3; perhaps TRBD2 as D (5 bases). The CDR3 is 15 residues long. V was pared by 0 bases and J by 0 bases, with 8 bases between. Germline values: CDR1 SGHRS, CDR2 YFSETQ. The CDR3 bases are TGCGCCAGCAGCTTGGGCGGGCAGAGCACAGATACGCAGTATTTT. This sequence encodes CASSLGGQSTDTQYF.

CDR3 amino acids: CASSEVAGGYTDTQYF. DNA of the CDR3: TGTGCCAGCAGCGAGGTAGCGGGAGGCTACACAGATACGCAGTATTTT. The genes are TRBV9 and TRBJ2-3, with 10 bases that match TRBD2. This CDR3 spans 16 amino acids. The ends lost 3 bases at V and 2 bases at J; junction bases unmatched: 6. In germline, CDR1 is SGDLS, CDR2 YYNGEE.

The J gene is TRBJ1-4, the V gene TRBV10-2; D possibly corresponds to TRBD1 (5 bases). Germline V lookup: CDR1 WSHSY, CDR2 SAAADI. The CDR3 consists of 15 residues. Trimming pared 2 bases from V and 8 bases from J, leaving 15 bases between. DNA of the CDR3: TGCGCCAGCAGTGAGCCCGGCAGGGTCGGCGAAAAACTGTTTTTT. This translates into CASSEPGRVGEKLFF.

The V gene is TRBV14, the J gene TRBJ1-2; TRBD1 agrees at 8 bases. V was clipped by 1 base and J by 0 bases; unmatched bases: 7. This CDR3 is built from 17 residues. Germline CDR1 SGHDN, CDR2 FVKESK. The CDR3 nucleotides are TGTGCCAGCAGCCAAGGGACAGGGTACGCAGCTAACTATGGCTACACCTTC. This translates into CASSQGTGYAANYGYTF.

This chain uses TRBV2 with TRBJ2-3; 13 nucleotides agree with TRBD2. CDR3 size: 18 residues. CDR1 is SNHLY and CDR2 is FYNNEI in the germline V gene. With V trimmed by 6 bases and J by 4 bases, 13 bases remained unmatched. CDR3 protein: CASSRMGTSGNSADTQYF. In nucleotides, the CDR3 is TGTGCCAGCAGCCGAATGGGGACTAGCGGGAATTCGGCAGATACGCAGTATTTT.